The 8 T cell receptor beta chains below were found in one sample sequenced in a study of T-cell reconstitution after alpha-beta-depleted transplantation in children. A library of TCRbeta sequences, prepared with unique molecular identifiers, was generated. MiXCR, run by TCRdb on the PCR reads, gives a single entry per CDR3 protein. The sample contains almost 600,000 distinct CDR3 sequences, 25% to 30% of which appear only once. The source was PBMCs, collected before TCRalphabeta/CD19-depleted stem cell transplant. These TCRs come from a boy under two years old with Wiskott-Aldrich syndrome, due to receive a stem cell transplant.

The table lists this clonotype with many counts. The chain joins TRBV7-2 to TRBJ2-5; 10 bases agree with TRBD2. CDR3 size: 15 residues. Germline V CDR1 and CDR2: SGHTA, FQGNSA. V lost 0 bases and J lost 5; bases outside the gene matches: 3. In DNA, the CDR3 is TGTGCCAGCAGCTTAGCGCTAGCGGGAGTTGAGACCCAGTACTTC. Protein product: CASSLALAGVETQYF. Looking up the rest from reference TRBV7-2 and TRBJ2-5 gives the full variable domain: GAGVSQSPSNKVTEKGKDVELRCDPISGHTALYWYRQSLGQGLEFLIYFQGNSAPDKSGLPSDRFSAERTGGSVSTLTIQRTQQEDSAVYLCASSLALAGVETQYFGPGTRLLVL.

CDR3 sequence: CASSLELAGATDTQYF. DNA for the CDR3: TGTGCCAGCAGCTTAGAACTAGCGGGAGCCACAGATACGCAGTATTTT. J is TRBJ2-3 and V is TRBV7-8, with 11 bases aligning to TRBD2. Germline values: CDR1 SGHVS, CDR2 FQNEAQ. The CDR3 extends over 16 amino acids. V dropped 1 base and J dropped 2; count of bases not matched to a gene: 2.

CDR3 DNA: TGTGCCAGCACCCGGTTTGAAGGACAGGGCAATCAGCCCCAGCATTTT. Encoded protein: CASTRFEGQGNQPQHF. The chain employs TRBV7-9 and TRBJ1-5; 7 bases align to TRBD1. Trimming at V came to 7 bases and at J to 2 bases, leaving 11 bases not matched to a gene. CDR1 is SEHNR, CDR2 FQNEAQ, per germline (reference sequence). The CDR3 sequence is 16 residues long.

The V gene is TRBV5-1, the J gene TRBJ2-7; 7 bases match TRBD2. Germline V CDR1 and CDR2: SGHRS, YFSETQ. The CDR3 covers 15 residues. Trimming cost V 2 bases and J 5 bases; bases outside gene matches: 10. CDR3 DNA sequence: TGCGCCAGCAGCTTCAGTAGCGGGTCCCCCCACGAGCAGTACTTC. Residues: CASSFSSGSPHEQYF.

This clonotype appeared a few times. CDR3 sequence: CAISDKRTRSGELFF. The CDR3 coding sequence is TGTGCCATCAGTGATAAGCGGACACGCAGCGGGGAGCTGTTTTTT. The chain combines TRBV10-3 with TRBJ2-2; either TRBD1 or TRBD2 may supply D (5 bases each). CDR1 is ENHRY and CDR2 is SYGVKD in the germline V gene. V was trimmed by 3 bases and J by 7 bases, leaving 15 bases between them. CDR3 length equals 15 residues.

The rearrangement links TRBV4-2 to TRBJ1-2; possible D gene TRBD1, 6 bases. The V gene's germline CDR1 is LGHNA and CDR2 YNFKEQ. The CDR3 extends over 16 amino acids. Trimming cost V 4 bases and J 0 bases, with 15 bases left between them. The CDR3 region is CASSPGVRGANYGYTF. As DNA, the CDR3 is TGTGCCAGCAGCCCGGGGGTCAGGGGCGCTAACTATGGCTACACCTTC.

Note on this clonotype: A much larger clone lies one base from this, so it may be a read error. The chain combines TRBV7-8 with TRBJ1-5; no definite D call. Germline V gene sequence: CDR1 SGHVS, CDR2 FQNEAQ. CDR3 size: 12 residues. CDR3 loop: CASSLANQPHHF. CDR3 coding DNA: TGTGCCAGCAGCTTAGCTAATCAGCCCCACCATTTT.

This chain connects TRBV12-3 or TRBV12-4 to TRBJ2-2; 7 nucleotides align to TRBD2. The CDR3 is made up of 16 amino acids. With 1 base clipped from V and 1 base from J, the junction kept 3 bases outside the gene matches. The CDR3 region has the DNA TGTGCCAGCAGTTTAGGGGGGGGTGTGAACACCGGGGAGCTGTTTTTT. Translation gives CASSLGGGVNTGELFF.